This is a list of T cell receptor beta chains from one sample in a study of CD8+CD57+ T cells in acquired aplastic anemia. Each CDR3 protein gets one entry after TCRdb re-called the reads with MiXCR. The sample includes roughly 280,000 distinct CDR3 sequences, roughly 59% seen only once; the top ten take around 1.3%. Input material: sorted CD4+, CD8+, or CD8+CD57+ T cells (not recorded which) from PBMCs. The receptors stem from a human donor with aplastic anemia. CDR3s include the opening cysteine and the closing phenylalanine or tryptophan. Each record gives: J gene, V gene, D gene, clone size, CDR3 protein. A D gene is named only where the DNA matches it firmly. The listing skips clone size in some rows; elsewhere it reads once, few, many or a size class.

J gene: TRBJ2-2; V gene: TRBV9; D gene: -; clone size: few; CDR3 protein: CASSLGANPGELFF
J gene: TRBJ1-2; V gene: TRBV7-6; D gene: -; clone size: -; CDR3 protein: CASGGLLNYGYTF
J gene: TRBJ2-7; V gene: TRBV20-1; D gene: TRBD2; clone size: -; CDR3 protein: CSAPAGASNEQYF
J gene: TRBJ1-2; V gene: TRBV19; D gene: -; clone size: -; CDR3 protein: CASTQGGGSYGYTF
J gene: TRBJ2-5; V gene: TRBV6-1; D gene: -; clone size: many; CDR3 protein: CASSVSQYQETQYF
J gene: TRBJ2-1; V gene: TRBV7-9; D gene: -; clone size: -; CDR3 protein: CASSQEGRFNNEQFF
J gene: TRBJ2-7; V gene: TRBV10-3; D gene: TRBD2; clone size: few; CDR3 protein: CAISGEGYLSYEQYF
J gene: TRBJ2-6; V gene: TRBV7-8; D gene: TRBD2; clone size: -; CDR3 protein: CASSSTYSGESSGANVLTF
J gene: TRBJ1-1; V gene: TRBV5-1; D gene: -; clone size: -; CDR3 protein: CASSFGPGGTEAFF
J gene: TRBJ2-7; V gene: TRBV20-1; D gene: TRBD1; clone size: -; CDR3 protein: CSAAGQGYEQYF
J gene: TRBJ2-7; V gene: TRBV7-6; D gene: -; clone size: -; CDR3 protein: CASSLAPSDEQYF
J gene: TRBJ2-1; V gene: TRBV7-3; D gene: -; clone size: -; CDR3 protein: CASSSGPLREQFF
J gene: TRBJ2-1; V gene: TRBV10-3; D gene: TRBD2; clone size: -; CDR3 protein: CASTLLAGGPSEQFF
J gene: TRBJ2-1; V gene: TRBV7-6; D gene: TRBD2; clone size: many; CDR3 protein: CASSLAPSGGFNEQFF
J gene: TRBJ2-6; V gene: TRBV19; D gene: -; clone size: many; CDR3 protein: CASSMWGANVLTF
J gene: TRBJ1-2; V gene: TRBV7-9; D gene: TRBD1; clone size: many; CDR3 protein: CASSLLEGAISYGYTF
J gene: TRBJ1-1; V gene: TRBV5-1; D gene: -; clone size: -; CDR3 protein: CASSFDSGTEAFF
J gene: TRBJ1-5; V gene: TRBV25-1; D gene: -; clone size: -; CDR3 protein: CASSQEVGNQPQHF
J gene: TRBJ2-2; V gene: TRBV7-7; D gene: -; clone size: -; CDR3 protein: CASSSSTGELFF
J gene: TRBJ2-7; V gene: TRBV20-1; D gene: -; clone size: -; CDR3 protein: CSARDTGDFYEQYF
J gene: TRBJ2-4; V gene: TRBV7-9; D gene: TRBD2; clone size: -; CDR3 protein: CASSLRGGLGIQYF
J gene: TRBJ1-6; V gene: TRBV7-6; D gene: -; clone size: -; CDR3 protein: CASSLDRAKDSPLHF
J gene: TRBJ2-7; V gene: TRBV27; D gene: TRBD2; clone size: many; CDR3 protein: CASSQSRGLAGISEQYF
J gene: TRBJ1-5; V gene: TRBV2; D gene: -; clone size: many; CDR3 protein: CASSDRGNSNQPQHF
J gene: TRBJ1-2; V gene: TRBV24-1; D gene: TRBD1; clone size: -; CDR3 protein: CATSDSLRTGVGDGYTF
J gene: TRBJ1-1; V gene: TRBV2; D gene: TRBD1; clone size: -; CDR3 protein: CASSDRGPEAFF
J gene: TRBJ2-1; V gene: TRBV24-1; D gene: -; clone size: few; CDR3 protein: CATSGIQGNGYNEQFF
J gene: TRBJ2-7; V gene: TRBV6-1; D gene: TRBD1; clone size: many; CDR3 protein: CASKGTDLRVQYF
J gene: TRBJ2-5; V gene: TRBV6-6; D gene: -; clone size: few; CDR3 protein: CASSEDSPETQYF
J gene: TRBJ2-3; V gene: TRBV20-1; D gene: TRBD2; clone size: -; CDR3 protein: CSAPTSGRSDTQYF
J gene: TRBJ2-7; V gene: TRBV7-2; D gene: -; clone size: -; CDR3 protein: CASRGFEGERYEQYF
J gene: TRBJ2-7; V gene: TRBV10-1; D gene: TRBD1; clone size: once; CDR3 protein: CASLGQGVYEQYF
J gene: TRBJ2-5; V gene: TRBV5-1; D gene: TRBD2; clone size: -; CDR3 protein: CASSTGTSGWGTQYF
J gene: TRBJ2-1; V gene: TRBV9; D gene: TRBD1; clone size: -; CDR3 protein: CASSVGQGEGRRNEQFF
J gene: TRBJ1-2; V gene: TRBV5-1; D gene: TRBD1; clone size: few; CDR3 protein: CASSLDGQGGYGYTF
J gene: TRBJ1-1; V gene: TRBV12-5; D gene: -; clone size: -; CDR3 protein: CASASRETEAFF
J gene: TRBJ2-5; V gene: TRBV29-1; D gene: -; clone size: few; CDR3 protein: CSVLDYAVAGETQYF
J gene: TRBJ2-7; V gene: TRBV12-3/TRBV12-4; D gene: -; clone size: -; CDR3 protein: CASSPAGGDEQYF
J gene: TRBJ1-1; V gene: TRBV10-3; D gene: -; clone size: -; CDR3 protein: CAISAKEPNTEAFF
J gene: TRBJ2-7; V gene: TRBV7-2; D gene: -; clone size: many; CDR3 protein: CASSPRPYEQHF